The 17 T cell receptor beta chains below come from one sample, sequenced in a study of cytomegalovirus exposure and HLA in healthy donors. Amplification used 60 Vbeta primers and 13 Jbeta primers. Sequenced by immunoSEQ multiplex PCR; TCRdb stores in-frame clones only, minus some. The table has around 140,000 clones, around 78% seen once; the top ten hold around 2.5%. The sample taken for sequencing was PBMCs. The origin of the receptors is a woman in her late teens or twenties in good health and CMV-seropositive.

This clone was observed once. The chain combines TRBV6-5 with TRBJ1-2; TRBD1 might be the D (5 bases). The ends were cut back, 0 bases at V and 8 bases at J, with 13 bases in the middle. In germline, CDR1 is MNHEY, CDR2 SVGAGI. CDR3 length equals 14 residues. The CDR3 spells CASSYSGVISGYTF. The CDR3 region has the DNA TGTGCCAGCAGTTACTCAGGGGTGATTTCGGGCTACACCTTC.

The gene calls are TRBV28 and TRBJ2-7, with TRBD1 matching over 8 bases. Germline V gene sequence: CDR1 MDHEN, CDR2 SYDVKM. The CDR3 runs to 14 residues. V lost 5 bases and J lost 5; bases outside the gene matches: 8. The CDR3 protein is CASSPGDRGDEQYF. CDR3 in DNA: TGTGCCAGCAGTCCGGGCGACAGGGGAGACGAGCAGTACTTC.

This chain links TRBV28 with TRBJ1-2; 7 nucleotides agree with TRBD1. CDR1 and CDR2 from the germline V gene are MDHEN and SYDVKM. V was clipped by 4 bases and J by 4 bases; unmatched bases: 6. This CDR3 spans 14 amino acids. CDR3 in amino acids: CASSYLGTVYGYTF. For the CDR3, the DNA is TGTGCCAGCAGTTACCTGGGGACAGTCTATGGCTACACCTTC.

The CDR3 DNA sequence: TGCGCCAGCAGCTTCACAGGCGGCGGCTACACCTTC. Translating gives CASSFTGGGYTF. The rearrangement uses TRBV5-1 and TRBJ1-2; perhaps TRBD1 as D (5 bases). V lost 2 bases to trimming and J lost 8 bases, with 10 bases between them. Germline-derived CDR1 and CDR2 are SGHRS and YFSETQ. This CDR3 region has 12 residues.

V usage is TRBV6-6 and J usage is TRBJ1-1, with D possibly TRBD1 on 6 matching bases. The CDR3 totals 11 residues. Per the germline V gene, CDR1 is MNHNY and CDR2 is SVGAGI (reference sequence). Between the trimmed V and J ends, which lost 8 bases and 6 bases, there was a span of 10 bases. CDR3 in amino acids: CASGGAAEAFF. The CDR3 DNA follows: TGTGCCAGCGGGGGGGCGGCTGAAGCTTTCTTT.

The rearrangement uses TRBV29-1 and TRBJ1-2; 7 positions match TRBD1. V lost 4 bases to trimming and J lost 5 bases; unmatched junction nucleotides: 13. CDR3 size: 15 residues. Germline V CDR1 and CDR2: SQVTM, ANQGSEA. The CDR3 is CSVGADPGGGYGYTF. The DNA of the CDR3 is TGCAGCGTTGGAGCGGACCCAGGGGGAGGATATGGCTACACCTTC.

This chain joins TRBV2 and TRBJ1-5; unclear D gene. The CDR3 length is 15 residues. Germline CDR1 is SNHLY and CDR2 is FYNNEI. V lost 0 bases and J 4 bases, leaving 10 bases between the germline ends. CDR3 protein: CASSEARSPNQPQHF. The CDR3 nucleotides read TGTGCCAGCAGTGAAGCTCGGTCGCCAAATCAGCCCCAGCATTTT. The variable domain in full, completed from reference TRBV2 and TRBJ1-5, reads EPEVTQTPSHQVTQMGQEVILRCVPISNHLYFYWYRQILGQKVEFLVSFYNNEISEKSEIFDDQFSVERPDGSNFTLKIRSTKLEDSAMYFCASSEARSPNQPQHFGDGTRLSIL.

The chain joins TRBV2 to TRBJ2-2; D might be TRBD1 (6 bases). The CDR3 contains 15 residues. Trimming took 7 bases from V and 2 from J, leaving 14 bases between them. The germline V gene has CDR1 SNHLY and CDR2 FYNNEI. The CDR3 nucleotides are TGTGCCAGCAAGAACCAGGGGTACAACACCGGGGAGCTGTTTTTT. Its protein product is CASKNQGYNTGELFF.

The V and J genes are TRBV4-2 and TRBJ2-5, with D unclear. Between the trimmed V and J ends, which lost 4 bases and 2 bases, there was a span of 11 bases. This CDR3 contains 14 residues. CDR1 LGHNA and CDR2 YNFKEQ come from the germline V gene. The CDR3 DNA is TGTGCCAGCAGCCGCATTGCGGCTCAAGAGACCCAGTACTTC. Translation: CASSRIAAQETQYF.

The J gene is TRBJ1-6, the V gene TRBV5-5; tentative D call: TRBD1 (5 bases). Deletions cut 2 bases from V and 5 bases from J, with 11 bases between. The CDR3 loop spans 15 amino acids. Germline CDR1 is SGHKS and CDR2 is YYEKEE (reference sequence). The CDR3 loop is CASSFSGINNSPLHF. The DNA of the CDR3 is TGTGCCAGCAGCTTCTCAGGGATCAATAATTCACCCCTCCACTTT.

The V and J genes are TRBV6-6 and TRBJ2-5, with TRBD2 as a possible D gene (5 bases). The J call may be in error: the DNA end matches TRBJ2-7 better. Per germline, CDR1 MNHNY and CDR2 SVGAGI (reference sequence). This CDR3 is 15 amino acids long. The CDR3 protein is CASSYSIDYRYEQYF. CDR3 coding DNA: TGTGCCAGCAGTTACTCGATTGACTACCGGTACGAGCAGTACTTC.

This chain uses TRBV2 with TRBJ2-3, with TRBD2 identical over 12 bases. Per germline, CDR1 SNHLY and CDR2 FYNNEI. The CDR3 sequence is 20 residues long. Trimming removed 5 bases from V and 10 bases from J; junction bases left unmatched: 25. The CDR3 DNA reads as TGTGCCAGCAGTCCACCCCCTTCAACTTTGACTAGCGGGAGTCTGGGTGCGCAGTATTTT. Its protein product is CASSPPPSTLTSGSLGAQYF.

This clone was counted once. The chain combines TRBV5-5 with TRBJ2-7, with 8 bases that match TRBD2. Trimming cost V 4 bases and J 7 bases; bases outside gene matches: 7. Germline values: CDR1 SGHKS, CDR2 YYEKEE (reference sequence). This CDR3 region has 13 residues. The CDR3 is CASSRGGVGEQYF. In DNA form, the CDR3 reads TGTGCCAGCAGCCGGGGGGGGGTTGGAGAGCAGTACTTC.

This clone has just a few counts. V is TRBV5-5 and J is TRBJ2-2; 16 bases line up with TRBD2. The CDR3 covers 19 residues. From germline, CDR1 is SGHKS and CDR2 YYEKEE (reference sequence). Trimming cost V 4 bases and J 6 bases; bases outside gene matches: 12. CDR3 in DNA: TGTGCCAGCAGCCCAAAGGGACTAGCGGGGGGGACCGTCTCCGGGGAGCTGTTTTTT. Translated: CASSPKGLAGGTVSGELFF.

V usage is TRBV10-1 and J usage is TRBJ2-2, with TRBD1 matching 8 bases. Losses at the gene ends were 4 bases for V and 0 bases for J; bases not matched to a gene: 4. The V gene's germline CDR1 is WNHNN and CDR2 SYGVQD (reference sequence). The CDR3 spans 16 residues. CDR3 nucleotide sequence: TGCGCCAGCAGTGGACAGGGGAACGCGAACACCGGGGAGCTGTTTTTT. It specifies CASSGQGNANTGELFF.

This chain joins TRBV27 and TRBJ2-1; 7 bases are shared with TRBD2. This CDR3 comprises 13 residues. Germline trimming cut 6 bases from V and 8 bases from J; bases unmatched to any gene: 7. Germline V gene data show CDR1 as MNHEY and CDR2 as SMNVEV (reference sequence). CDR3 sequence reads: CASSRTSGDEQFF. CDR3 nucleotide sequence: TGTGCCAGCAGCCGGACTAGTGGTGATGAGCAGTTCTTC.

The rearrangement joins TRBV27 to TRBJ1-1, with TRBD1 matching 9 bases. This CDR3 has 16 amino acids. CDR1 MNHEY and CDR2 SMNVEV come from the germline V gene (reference sequence). V was pared by 4 bases and J by 1 base, with 7 bases of the junction left unmatched. CDR3 sequence: CASSSQQGAGNTEAFF. The CDR3, as DNA: TGTGCCAGCAGTTCCCAACAGGGGGCCGGGAACACTGAAGCTTTCTTT.